One and the same sample provided the 27 T cell receptor beta chains below, sequenced in a study of metastatic and nonmetastatic thyroid tumors. Every patient underwent thyroid surgery untreated. TCRdb re-analyzed the PCR reads using MiXCR. The repertoire includes 30,000 to 40,000 clones, approximately 30% of them detected once, and 6% to 8% sits in the top ten. The sequenced sample was blood. These receptors were obtained from a female donor with papillary thyroid cancer or a benign thyroid nodule (not recorded which). Some clones in this sample may be carry-over from other donors' samples.

There are a few counts of this clone. This chain joins TRBV6-4 and TRBJ2-3; no reliable D call. This CDR3 is 14 amino acids long. V was shortened by 3 bases and J by 3 bases, with 10 bases between the two germline ends. Germline lookup yields CDR1 MRHNA and CDR2 SNTAGT. CDR3 sequence (DNA): TGTGCCAGCAGTGAAAGGGTTTGGACAGATACGCAGTATTTT. It translates to CASSERVWTDTQYF.

This clone has at least ten counts. This may be a read error, as it is one base from a much larger clone. The rearrangement links TRBV28 to TRBJ2-7; D not resolved. Trimming shortened V by 7 bases and J by 6 bases, and 13 bases separated the two germline ends. The CDR3 length is 12 residues. Germline lookup yields CDR1 MDHEN and CDR2 SYDVKM. The DNA of the CDR3 is TGTGCCAGCATCACTGACAAGGGCGAGCAGTACTTC. Residues: CASITDKGEQYF.

This rearrangement joins TRBV5-1 to TRBJ2-5; D unclear. Trimming stripped 2 bases from V and 0 bases from J, with 14 bases between. The CDR3 contains 16 residues. Germline V gene lookup returns CDR1 SGHRS and CDR2 YFSETQ. CDR3 residues: CASSFSPSWYQETQYF. The CDR3 bases are TGCGCCAGCAGCTTTAGTCCCAGCTGGTACCAAGAGACCCAGTACTTC.

Ten or more counts support this clone. Written as DNA, the CDR3 is TGTGCCAGCAGCTTATGGTTTTGGGCCGGGGTGAACACTGAAGCTTTCTTT. This translates into CASSLWFWAGVNTEAFF. This rearrangement joins TRBV5-4 to TRBJ1-1; no firm D call. Germline CDR1 is SGHNT and CDR2 is YYREEE (reference sequence). This CDR3 contains 17 residues. Trimming shortened V by 2 bases and J by 0 bases, and 17 bases separated the two germline ends.

In regard to this clone: The CDR3 does not close with the conserved phenylalanine or tryptophan, likely indicating a read error. The limits of the CDR3 on the DNA are not certain, so only TCRdb's listed CDR3 is given. This sequence joins TRBV6-2 or TRBV6-3 and TRBJ1-5; TRBD1 reflects the table's D call only, with no check against the DNA. The CDR3 numbers 14 amino acids, ends counted. The germline V gene encodes CDR1 MNHEY and CDR2 SVGEGT. CDR3 region: CASSYEGAGQPQLS.

This clone has more than one count but fewer than ten. The V and J genes are TRBV28 and TRBJ1-2; D is unclear. V was pared by 10 bases and J by 10 bases, with 16 bases between. CDR1 is MDHEN, CDR2 SYDVKM, per germline. The CDR3 length is 11 residues. The CDR3 sequence: CATHQMRVYTF. Here the CDR3 DNA reads TGTGCCACCCACCAGATGCGTGTCTACACCTTC.

Points on this clone: A much larger clone is a single base away; this may be a read error. This CDR3 is also generated by other DNA sequences in the sample. J is TRBJ1-4 and V is TRBV28, with D possibly matching TRBD1 (5 bases). Germline lookup yields CDR1 MDHEN and CDR2 SYDVKM. The CDR3 totals 12 residues. V was shortened by 8 bases and J by 11 bases, with 15 bases between the two germline ends. CDR3 loop: CASSGRSEKLFF. The CDR3, as DNA: TGTGCCAGCTCAGGGCGCAGTGAGAAACTGTTTTTT. Full variable domain (outside the CDR3, taken from reference TRBV28 and TRBJ1-4): DVKVTQSSRYLVKRTGEKVFLECVQDMDHENMFWYRQDPGLGLRLIYFSYDVKMKEKGDIPEGYSVSREKKERFSLILESASTNQTSMYLCASSGRSEKLFFGSGTQLSVL.

V gene TRBV3-1 combines with J gene TRBJ1-1; no clear D. V was shortened by 0 bases and J by 8 bases, with 4 bases between the two germline ends. The CDR3 contains 11 residues. Germline CDR1 reads LGHDT; CDR2 reads YNNKEL (reference sequence). CDR3 nucleotide sequence: TGTGCCAGCAGCCAAGAAAAAGAAGCTTTCTTT. It specifies CASSQEKEAFF.

The chain couples TRBV27 to TRBJ2-7, with 8 bases fitting TRBD2. The CDR3 has 18 residues. Germline CDR1 and CDR2: MNHEY and SMNVEV (reference sequence). Trimming at V came to 5 bases and at J to 3 bases, leaving 18 bases not matched to a gene. The CDR3 region has the DNA TGTGCCAGCAGTCCTATCCCCCCGGGACTAGGTGTTCTCTACGAGCAGTACTTC. Its protein is CASSPIPPGLGVLYEQYF.

Relative to its sample, this clone is medium-sized (0.01 to 0.1%). V usage is TRBV6-1 and J usage is TRBJ1-3, with D possibly being TRBD1 (6 bases). CDR1 MNHNS and CDR2 SASEGT come from the germline V gene. V shed 6 bases and J shed 1 base, with 13 bases lying between them. The length of the CDR3 is 15 residues. This chain's CDR3 is CASRISGQSGNTIYF. In nucleotides, the CDR3 is TGTGCCAGCAGAATTAGCGGACAGTCTGGAAACACCATATATTTT.

By share, this clone counts as medium-sized. V usage is TRBV24-1 and J usage is TRBJ2-7; TRBD1 or TRBD2 may be the D gene (5 bases each). The V end was cut by 10 bases, the J end by 0 bases, with 15 bases between. Looked up from germline, CDR1 is KGHDR and CDR2 is SFDVKD. CDR3 length equals 14 residues. CDR3 nucleotide sequence: TGTGCCACGCCCGGGACCGCATCCTCCTACGAGCAGTACTTC. It yields the protein CATPGTASSYEQYF.

This clone was counted at least ten times. This chain uses TRBV19 with TRBJ1-1; D ambiguous. Trimming cost V 3 bases and J 6 bases, with 11 bases left between them. This CDR3 spans 13 amino acids. CDR1 is LNHDA, CDR2 SQIVND, per germline (reference sequence). The CDR3 protein is CASSIERVAEAFF. The CDR3 DNA follows: TGTGCCAGTAGTATTGAGAGGGTAGCTGAAGCTTTCTTT.

The table lists this clone with many counts. The rearrangement joins TRBV12-3 or TRBV12-4 to TRBJ2-2; 11 bases match TRBD2. V trimming: 6 bases; J trimming: 3 bases; junction bases outside the gene matches: 3. There are 15 residues in the CDR3. CDR3 nucleotides: TGTGCCAGCAGGCTACTAGCGGGGGACACCGGGGAGCTGTTTTTT. It encodes CASRLLAGDTGELFF.

This clone was seen a few times. The rearrangement links TRBV27 to TRBJ1-1; D ambiguous. Germline CDR1 and CDR2: MNHEY and SMNVEV (reference sequence). This CDR3 has 13 residues. V was trimmed by 3 bases and J by 3 bases, leaving 8 bases between them. The CDR3 coding sequence is TGTGCCAGCAGTTTTGGCAGGTACACTGAAGCTTTCTTT. Amino acids: CASSFGRYTEAFF.

Notes on this clone: At one of its ends the junction is not consistent with the germline gene, which may arise from a read error. This sequence joins TRBV6-2 or TRBV6-3 and TRBJ2-5; 9 bases fit TRBD1. Looked up from germline, CDR1 is MNHEY and CDR2 is SVGEGT. The CDR3 is 15 amino acids. DNA of the CDR3: TGTGCCAGCAGTACCCGACAGGGGGAGCTAGAGACCCAGTCCTTC. This codes for CASSTRQGELETQSF.

Details on this clone: The junction and the germline gene differ at one end; a read error may be behind it. The chain couples TRBV24-1 to TRBJ2-1; D possibly matches TRBD1 or TRBD2 (5 bases each). Germline CDR1 reads KGHDR; CDR2 reads SFDVKD. The CDR3 has 15 amino acids. The CDR3 coding sequence is TGTGCTACCAGTGATGGTTGTGGGACGTACAATGAGCAGTTCTTC. Protein product: CATSDGCGTYNEQFF.

The sample holds many counts of this clone. The gene calls are TRBV19 and TRBJ2-7; 7 bases are shared with TRBD2. J was trimmed by 6 bases and V by 7 bases; bases with no gene match: 9. There are 13 residues in the CDR3. Germline assignment: CDR1 LNHDA and CDR2 SQIVND (reference sequence). CDR3 coding DNA: TGTGCCAGTATCGGGGAGGGAATCGGCGAGCAGTACTTC. It translates to CASIGEGIGEQYF.

The chain joins TRBV12-3 or TRBV12-4 to TRBJ2-7; no firm D call. Trimming removed 7 bases at V and 6 bases at J, with 10 bases between. The CDR3 sequence is 11 residues long. CDR3 loop: CASTDMGEQYF. The CDR3 nucleotides are TGTGCCAGCACTGACATGGGCGAGCAGTACTTC.

The chain is built from TRBV20-1 and TRBJ1-2; 10 positions match TRBD1. Germline V gene lookup returns CDR1 DFQATT and CDR2 SNEGSKA (reference sequence). Trimming took 6 bases from V and 6 from J; bases not matched to a gene: 10. The CDR3 spans 14 residues. CDR3 nucleotides: TGCAGTGCGAGTAGGGACAGGGGCAGGCATGGCTACACCTTC. This codes for CSASRDRGRHGYTF.

This clone was found many times. The germline gene is not matched at one end of the junction; a read error may be the cause. Other DNA sequences in the sample encode the same CDR3. The J gene is TRBJ1-6, the V gene TRBV3-1, with D possibly TRBD1 on 6 matching bases. From germline, CDR1 is LGHDT and CDR2 YNNKEL (reference sequence). This CDR3 spans 15 amino acids. CDR3 loop: CASSQLPRGGSPLHF. The CDR3 coding sequence is TGTGCCAGCAGCCAACTCCCCAGGGGAGGCTCACCCCTTCACTTT.

This clone showed up many times. The V gene is TRBV3-1, the J gene TRBJ1-2; possible D gene TRBD1, 5 bases. Germline-derived CDR1 and CDR2 are LGHDT and YNNKEL (reference sequence). This CDR3 region has 16 residues. The germline V and J ends were trimmed by 4 bases and 6 bases, with 21 bases remaining between them. The CDR3 loop reads CASSPQIPTERHGYTF. The CDR3 bases are TGTGCCAGCAGCCCCCAGATCCCGACAGAACGGCATGGCTACACCTTC. Full variable domain (rest looked up from reference TRBV3-1 and TRBJ1-2): DTAVSQTPKYLVTQMGNDKSIKCEQNLGHDTMYWYKQDSKKFLKIMFSYNNKELIINETVPNRFSPKSPDKAHLNLHINSLELGDSAVYFCASSPQIPTERHGYTFGSGTRLTVV.

The rearrangement joins TRBV5-1 to TRBJ2-5; TRBD2 aligns across 9 bases. The V gene's germline CDR1 is SGHRS and CDR2 YFSETQ. The CDR3 length is 15 residues. V lost 4 bases and J lost 2; bases outside the gene matches: 6. The CDR3 bases are TGCGCCAGCAGCCCGGGACTAGCCTTACAAGAGACCCAGTACTTC. It codes for CASSPGLALQETQYF. Drawing the rest from reference TRBV5-1 and TRBJ2-5, the complete variable domain is KAGVTQTPRYLIKTRGQQVTLSCSPISGHRSVSWYQQTPGQGLQFLFEYFSETQRNKGNFPGRFSGRQFSNSRSEMNVSTLELGDSALYLCASSPGLALQETQYFGPGTRLLVL.

There are many counts of this clone. The chain combines TRBV28 with TRBJ1-2; possibly TRBD1 for D (5 bases). This CDR3 has 11 amino acids. V gave up 7 bases and J gave up 8 bases, with 11 bases separating them. Germline V CDR1 and CDR2: MDHEN, SYDVKM. This CDR3 is CASMFGGGYTF. The CDR3 region has the DNA TGTGCCAGCATGTTCGGGGGGGGCTACACCTTC.

A word on this clone: Mismatch with germline at one junction end may stem from a read error. The J gene is TRBJ1-2, the V gene TRBV12-3 or TRBV12-4; D call uncertain. The CDR3 is 11 amino acids. The CDR3 sequence is CASRISGGYSF. The CDR3 nucleotides read TGTGCCAGCCGTATATCGGGAGGCTACTCCTTC.

This chain uses TRBV28 with TRBJ2-6; 9 positions agree with TRBD2. Germline CDR1 and CDR2: MDHEN and SYDVKM. The J segment lost 2 bases and the V segment lost 1 base, leaving 12 bases of the junction unmatched. The CDR3 is 20 amino acids. Written as DNA, the CDR3 is TGTGCCAGCAGTTTATTTACGTGGGGAGAGCGGGAGGCTGGGGCCAACGTCCTGACTTTC. It yields the protein CASSLFTWGEREAGANVLTF.

On this clone: At one end the junction does not follow the germline gene, possibly because of a read error. The chain is built from TRBV11-2 and TRBJ1-5; D gene unclear. This CDR3 is built from 13 residues. Germline V gene sequence: CDR1 SGHAT, CDR2 FQNNGV. The CDR3, as DNA: TGTGCCAGCAGCGTGCGATTGGATCCGCCCGAGCATTTT. As protein: CASSVRLDPPEHF.

This clone was counted at least ten times. The chain combines TRBV6-1 with TRBJ1-4; D is undetermined. The V gene's germline CDR1 is MNHNS and CDR2 SASEGT. The V end was cut by 7 bases, the J end by 8 bases, with 5 bases between. The CDR3 sequence is 10 residues long. Here the CDR3 DNA reads TGTGCCAGCATGGGCGAAAAACTGTTTTTT. Its translation is CASMGEKLFF.